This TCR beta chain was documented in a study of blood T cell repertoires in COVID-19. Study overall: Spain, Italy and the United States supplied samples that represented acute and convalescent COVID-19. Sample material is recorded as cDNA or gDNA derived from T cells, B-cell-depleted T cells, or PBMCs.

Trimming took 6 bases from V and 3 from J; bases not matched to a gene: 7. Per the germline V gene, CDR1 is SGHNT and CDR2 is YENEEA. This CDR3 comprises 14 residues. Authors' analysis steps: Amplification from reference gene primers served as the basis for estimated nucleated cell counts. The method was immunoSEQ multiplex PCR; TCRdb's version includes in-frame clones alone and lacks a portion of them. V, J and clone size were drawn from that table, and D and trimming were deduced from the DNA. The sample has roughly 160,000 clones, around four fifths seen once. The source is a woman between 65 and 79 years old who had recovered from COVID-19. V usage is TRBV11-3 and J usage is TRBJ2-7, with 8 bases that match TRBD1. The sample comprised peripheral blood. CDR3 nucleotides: TGTGCCAGCAGTCCGACAGGGGCGGGCTACGAGCAGTACTTC. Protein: CASSPTGAGYEQYF.